This entry describes one TCR beta chain. Repertoires were generated with immunoSEQ multiplex PCR, while TCRdb's copy carries only in-frame clones and drops some. This repertoire shows about 320,000 clones, approximately 86% found once; its top ten account for 2% to 2.5%. This CDR3 has 15 residues. Per the germline V gene, CDR1 is MDHEN and CDR2 is SYDVKM. The junction had 9 bases not matched to a gene; V was cut back by 2 bases and J by 6 bases. This entry belongs to a study of Ad26.COV2.S vaccination and SARS-CoV-2 variants. As for treatment: approximately 18 received Ad26.COV2.S at low or high dose, single or two shots; several received placebo; per-sample allocation not given. Day 63 after the first injection of vaccine or placebo was the sampling time.

The genes are TRBV28 and TRBJ1-1, with TRBD1 matching over 7 bases. Specimen: peripheral blood, collected in a trial of Ad26.COV2.S vaccine versus placebo. The TCR originated in a person aged 18-60 years who received the Ad26.COV2.S COVID-19 vaccine or a placebo. This CDR3 is CASSLGDRPEAEAFF. As DNA, the CDR3 is TGTGCCAGCAGTTTAGGGGACAGACCCGAGGCTGAAGCTTTCTTT.